The clone carrying this T cell receptor (beta chain) was detected only once. No antigen is known for it. At one end the junction does not follow the germline gene, possibly because of a read error. The data derive from a study of shared clonotypes between healthy human individuals. Background on the study: There were three CD4 naive, three CD4 memory, two CD8 naive and one CD8 memory plates per donor.

Study-level results: Across subsets, estimated richness was generally greater for naive than for memory populations. Non-shared clonotypes had lower generation probabilities than clonotypes shared by all four sorted-subset donors.

Assay used: immunoSEQ multiplex PCR; TCRdb lists only in-frame clones, some missing. Of hundreds of thousands of clones in the sample, around 96% were seen once. CD8 cells regarded as naive lacked CD45RO, were positively chosen for CCR7, and omitted terminally differentiated effector memory CD45RA+ cells. CDR1 and CDR2 from the germline V gene are SGHTS and YDEGEE. CDR3 length: 18 amino acids. Sequenced sample: naive CD8+ T cells sorted from blood. The V gene is TRBV5-8, the J gene TRBJ2-5, with 12 bases identical to TRBD1. This receptor was obtained from a woman aged 25 to 39 in good health. CDR3 protein: CASSPGTGGPALGEAQYF. DNA of the CDR3: TGTGCCAGCAGCCCAGGGACAGGGGGCCCGGCCCTGGGAGAGGCCCAGTACTTC.